Shown below are 11 T cell receptor beta chains from a single sample sequenced in a study of blood T cell repertoires in COVID-19. Some clones are missing from TCRdb's copy, which holds only in-frame ones; the method was immunoSEQ multiplex PCR. Of about 20,000 clones in the sample, roughly 85% were seen once. Sequenced material: peripheral blood. Receptors originate from a human donor with active COVID-19. The donor label of this sample is uncertain.

CDR3 DNA sequence: TGTGCCAGCCTTACGCCCCGGGACAGGGGACGGTACGAGCAGTACTTC. Translated, it gives CASLTPRDRGRYEQYF. V usage is TRBV28 and J usage is TRBJ2-7; 10 nucleotides agree with TRBD1. After removal of 8 bases from V and 4 bases from J, the junction contained 14 bases not matched to a gene. Germline V gene lookup returns CDR1 MDHEN and CDR2 SYDVKM. The CDR3 has 16 amino acids.

This chain connects TRBV3-1 (or the pseudogene TRBV3-2) to TRBJ2-1; 10 bases map to TRBD2. The V and J ends lost 5 bases and 7 bases, in that order; junction bases with no gene match: 14. The CDR3 has 17 residues. CDR1 and CDR2 from the germline V gene are LGHDT and YNNKEL (reference sequence). The CDR3 DNA is TGTGCCAGCAGCACCCGGACTAGCGGAGGCCCGTGGAATGAGCAGTTCTTC. Protein product: CASSTRTSGGPWNEQFF.

This clone was counted a few times. The chain links TRBV5-1 to TRBJ2-7; 8 nucleotides agree with TRBD1. This CDR3 has 14 residues. V trimming: 1 base; J trimming: 6 bases; junction bases outside the gene matches: 6. Germline V gene lookup returns CDR1 SGHRS and CDR2 YFSETQ. CDR3 loop: CASSLSQGAGEQYF. The CDR3 DNA follows: TGCGCCAGCAGCTTGAGTCAGGGGGCTGGCGAGCAGTACTTC.

The chain combines TRBV28 with TRBJ1-2; 9 bases are shared with TRBD1. The germline V gene encodes CDR1 MDHEN and CDR2 SYDVKM. V shed 3 bases, J shed 1 base, and the junction held 6 bases outside the gene matches. The CDR3 has 16 residues. This CDR3 reads CASSFEQGANNYGYTF. The CDR3 DNA reads as TGTGCCAGCAGTTTCGAACAGGGGGCAAATAACTATGGCTACACCTTC.

V usage is TRBV23-1 and J usage is TRBJ2-1, with a possible D match to TRBD2 (6 bases). TRBV23-1 is an ORF for which the function is uncertain. This CDR3 spans 16 amino acids. V was pared by 8 bases and J by 9 bases, with 26 bases between. The CDR3 loop is CASLHSYRLVIGEQFF. The DNA of the CDR3 is TGCGCCAGCCTGCACTCCTACAGACTAGTTATCGGTGAGCAGTTCTTC.

The rearrangement links TRBV7-9 to TRBJ2-7, with 9 bases aligning to TRBD1. CDR3 length: 15 amino acids. Germline lookup yields CDR1 SEHNR and CDR2 FQNEAQ (reference sequence). Germline trimming cut 4 bases from V and 3 bases from J; bases unmatched to any gene: 7. CDR3: CASSSGQGMGYEQYF. The CDR3 DNA is TGTGCCAGCAGCTCGGGACAGGGAATGGGCTACGAGCAGTACTTC. Together with reference TRBV7-9 and TRBJ2-7, the CDR3 gives the full variable domain: DTGVSQNPRHKITKRGQNVTFRCDPISEHNRLYWYRQTLGQGPEFLTYFQNEAQLEKSRLLSDRFSAERPKGSFSTLEIQRTEQGDSAMYLCASSSGQGMGYEQYFGPGTRLTVT.

The rearrangement joins TRBV28 to TRBJ2-7, with a possible D match to TRBD2 (6 bases). There are 14 residues in the CDR3. V was cut by 2 bases and J by 7 bases, with 15 bases left in between. CDR1 and CDR2 from the germline V gene are MDHEN and SYDVKM. The CDR3 region is CASSLRELTREQYF. CDR3 DNA sequence: TGTGCCAGCAGTTTACGGGAGTTGACTAGAGAGCAGTACTTC.

The rearrangement joins TRBV9 to TRBJ1-5; D possibly corresponds to TRBD1 (6 bases). The V end lost 3 bases, the J end lost 2 bases, and 12 bases lay between the germline ends. Germline V gene data show CDR1 as SGDLS and CDR2 as YYNGEE. CDR3 length: 15 residues. CDR3 in DNA: TGTGCCAGCAGCGCTACAGGGATGGGCAATCAGCCCCAGCATTTT. Its protein product is CASSATGMGNQPQHF.

The V call is TRBV4-1, the J call TRBJ2-5, with D unclear. The CDR3 contains 15 residues. With 2 bases removed from V and 5 bases from J, the gap between germline ends came to 15 bases. Looked up from germline, CDR1 is MGHRA and CDR2 is YSYEKL. DNA of the CDR3: TGCGCCAGCAGCCAACATACTTCCCCCAGGGAGACCCAGTACTTC. It translates to CASSQHTSPRETQYF.

This clone was counted only a few times. This rearrangement joins TRBV28 to TRBJ1-6; 7 bases match TRBD1. The J segment lost 8 bases and the V segment lost 5 bases, leaving 6 bases of the junction unmatched. Germline V CDR1 and CDR2: MDHEN, SYDVKM. The CDR3 covers 14 residues. In DNA, the CDR3 is TGTGCCAGCAGTCTGGGACAGAAAGATTCACCCCTCCACTTT. As protein: CASSLGQKDSPLHF.

The chain couples TRBV19 to TRBJ1-1; D perhaps matches TRBD1 (5 bases). From germline, CDR1 is LNHDA and CDR2 SQIVND (reference sequence). CDR3 length: 13 amino acids. The germline V and J ends were trimmed by 6 bases and 4 bases, with 12 bases remaining between them. The CDR3: CASSELRGTEAFF. Here the CDR3 DNA reads TGTGCCAGTAGCGAACTAAGGGGCACTGAAGCTTTCTTT.